Below, 30 T cell receptor beta chains from the same sample are listed, as sequenced in a study of CXCR3-negative and CXCR3-positive naive CD8 T cells. It was by 5' RACE with UMI labels that the TRB cDNA libraries were prepared. TCRdb reworked the 5' RACE reads into one entry per CDR3 protein, no DNA. Recorded for this sample: 41,000 or so distinct CDR3 sequences. The sequenced sample was naive CXCR3- CD8+ T cells from blood. Documented subset: CD45RO-CCR7+CD27+CD95- naive CD8+ T cells lacking CXCR3 (TNR3-). These receptors all stem from a human donor in good health. Some clones in this sample may be carry-over from other donors' samples.

The gene calls are TRBV4-1 and TRBJ2-5; TCRdb gives TRBD2 as the D gene, but with no DNA this cannot be confirmed. CDR1 is MGHRA and CDR2 is YSYEKL in the germline V gene. This CDR3 has 14 residues. Here the CDR3 reads CASSQDGLQETQYF.

The chain links TRBV7-3 to TRBJ2-7; TCRdb designates TRBD2, a call that cannot be tested without DNA. Germline-derived CDR1 and CDR2 are SGHTA and FQGTGA. There are 15 residues in the CDR3. Here the CDR3 reads CASSPGGEVPYEQYF.

This rearrangement joins TRBV6-5 to TRBJ1-2; TCRdb's D call, TRBD1, is unchecked because there is no DNA. The CDR3 is made up of 17 amino acids. The germline V gene encodes CDR1 MNHEY and CDR2 SVGAGI. The CDR3 here is CASGSMVVDRHHWGYTF.

The gene calls are TRBV20-1 and TRBJ2-7; TCRdb's assignment of TRBD2 cannot be checked, as there is no DNA. The germline V gene has CDR1 DFQATT and CDR2 SNEGSKA (reference sequence). The CDR3 is made up of 13 amino acids. Here the CDR3 reads CSARGGNNYEQYF.

V usage is TRBV4-2 and J usage is TRBJ2-7; no DNA is available, so the TRBD2 call from TCRdb remains unchecked. This CDR3 is built from 15 residues. CDR1 and CDR2 from the germline V gene are LGHNA and YNFKEQ. This CDR3 reads CASSQEGQSSYEQYF.

Here the CDR3 reads CASSLPRWWERPDTQYF. The chain recombines TRBV7-2 with TRBJ2-3; absent DNA, TCRdb's TRBD2 call cannot be checked. This CDR3 contains 17 residues. Germline CDR1 reads SGHTA; CDR2 reads FQGNSA.

This sequence joins TRBV12-3 or TRBV12-4 and TRBJ1-3; with no DNA, the TCRdb D assignment of TRBD1 cannot be verified. This CDR3 spans 14 amino acids. This chain's CDR3 is CASSPGGTGNTIYF.

The chain recombines TRBV2 with TRBJ1-1. Per the germline V gene, CDR1 is SNHLY and CDR2 is FYNNEI. This CDR3 has 16 amino acids. The CDR3 loop is CASSEAGGALEIEAFF.

The chain uses TRBV5-6 and TRBJ1-5. Germline assignment: CDR1 SGHDT and CDR2 YYEEEE. The CDR3 consists of 15 residues. The CDR3 sequence: CASSLAAALDQPQHF.

The V gene is TRBV29-1, the J gene TRBJ1-2; TCRdb picks TRBD1, but there is no DNA to check that call. This CDR3 is 12 amino acids long. Germline CDR1 reads SQVTM; CDR2 reads ANQGSEA. CDR3 amino acids: CSVPPGVDGYTF.

J is TRBJ2-7 and V is TRBV27; TCRdb reports TRBD2, a call that lacks DNA to check it against. CDR1 is MNHEY, CDR2 SMNVEV, per germline (reference sequence). There are 13 residues in the CDR3. CDR3: CASSWTADYEQYF.

V and J are TRBV7-9 and TRBJ2-3; TCRdb selects TRBD2, and the lack of DNA leaves this call unchecked. Germline assignment: CDR1 SEHNR and CDR2 FQNEAQ (reference sequence). CDR3 length: 15 residues. The CDR3 sequence is CASSPPAGGPNTQYF.

The V call is TRBV6-4, the J call TRBJ2-7. This CDR3 contains 14 residues. From germline, CDR1 is MRHNA and CDR2 SNTAGT. CDR3: CASRTRGPLDEQYF.

The CDR3 is CASRQDTGELFF. The V gene is TRBV5-4, the J gene TRBJ2-2. The CDR3 consists of 12 residues. Germline loops: CDR1 SGHNT, CDR2 YYREEE (reference sequence). The full variable domain, with the rest looked up from reference TRBV5-4 and TRBJ2-2, is ETGVTQSPTHLIKTRGQQVTLRCSSQSGHNTVSWYQQALGQGPQFIFQYYREEENGRGNFPPRFSGLQFPNYSSELNVNALELDDSALYLCASRQDTGELFFGEGSRLTVL.

The chain recombines TRBV12-3 or TRBV12-4 with TRBJ2-7; without DNA, the TCRdb call of TRBD2 cannot be checked. This CDR3 is built from 18 residues. This CDR3 reads CASSNTGTSGGFSYEQYF.

The chain joins TRBV4-1 to TRBJ1-3. Germline assignment: CDR1 MGHRA and CDR2 YSYEKL. The length of the CDR3 is 16 residues. Here the CDR3 reads CASSQVGVDSGNTIYF.

The chain carries TRBV27 and TRBJ2-7. The CDR3 loop spans 12 amino acids. From germline, CDR1 is MNHEY and CDR2 SMNVEV (reference sequence). CDR3: CATFGSPYEQYF.

Its frequency marks this clonotype as medium-sized (0.01 to 0.1%). The V gene is TRBV4-3, the J gene TRBJ1-4; TCRdb selects TRBD1, and the lack of DNA leaves this call unchecked. Germline loops: CDR1 LGHNA, CDR2 YSLEER. The CDR3 loop spans 16 amino acids. CDR3 region: CASSQDVGGGVEKLFF.

The chain combines TRBV29-1 with TRBJ2-7; lacking DNA, the TRBD2 call made by TCRdb goes unchecked. This CDR3 contains 17 residues. Germline CDR1 and CDR2: SQVTM and ANQGSEA. CDR3 residues: CSVEAGTSGGARREQYF.

V usage is TRBV7-6 and J usage is TRBJ1-1; with no DNA, the TCRdb D assignment of TRBD1 cannot be verified. The CDR3 sequence is 15 residues long. Germline V gene sequence: CDR1 SGHVS, CDR2 FNYEAQ. CDR3 region: CASSLGTGPNTEAFF.

The chain combines TRBV6-5 with TRBJ2-2. CDR1 MNHEY and CDR2 SVGAGI come from the germline V gene. This CDR3 region has 13 residues. The CDR3: CASSFQVFGELFF.

The V and J genes are TRBV29-1 and TRBJ2-2; there is no DNA to check the TCRdb D call of TRBD1. The CDR3 covers 13 residues. Germline-derived CDR1 and CDR2 are SQVTM and ANQGSEA. The CDR3 loop reads CSTGDKNTGELFF.

V usage is TRBV12-3 or TRBV12-4 and J usage is TRBJ1-5; no DNA is available, so the TRBD1 call from TCRdb remains unchecked. The CDR3 runs 15 residues. The CDR3 reads CASRETGYSNQPQHF.

The chain uses TRBV11-2 and TRBJ1-2; the D gene TCRdb calls, TRBD1, cannot be checked with no DNA. The germline V gene has CDR1 SGHAT and CDR2 FQNNGV. This CDR3 has 15 residues. The CDR3 reads CASSLDRQGSYGYTF.

V is TRBV6-5 and J is TRBJ1-5; the TCRdb call, TRBD1, lacks DNA for checking. Per germline, CDR1 MNHEY and CDR2 SVGAGI. The CDR3 extends over 14 amino acids. The CDR3 is CASRGGQFNQPQHF.

The genes are TRBV6-5 and TRBJ2-7. Germline V gene data show CDR1 as MNHEY and CDR2 as SVGAGI. This CDR3 has 14 residues. CDR3 in amino acids: CASSYSARPYEQYF.

This chain uses TRBV7-9 with TRBJ2-7. CDR3 length: 12 residues. Germline-derived CDR1 and CDR2 are SEHNR and FQNEAQ (reference sequence). The CDR3 reads CASSTHNYEQYF.

The chain joins TRBV7-2 to TRBJ1-1. Germline V gene lookup returns CDR1 SGHTA and CDR2 FQGNSA. The CDR3 contains 11 residues. CDR3 sequence: CASRSTTEAFF.

Frequency places this clonotype as medium-sized. The chain employs TRBV15 and TRBJ2-1; the D call of TRBD1 rests on TCRdb alone, since no DNA is present to check it. The CDR3 extends over 15 amino acids. CDR1 and CDR2 (germline): LNHNV, YYDKDF (reference sequence). CDR3 in amino acids: CATSEGRGDYNEQFF.

V gene TRBV7-8 combines with J gene TRBJ1-1; TCRdb's D call of TRBD1 is untestable without DNA. This CDR3 region has 13 residues. Germline V gene lookup returns CDR1 SGHVS and CDR2 FQNEAQ. The CDR3 spells CASSLRGNTEAFF.